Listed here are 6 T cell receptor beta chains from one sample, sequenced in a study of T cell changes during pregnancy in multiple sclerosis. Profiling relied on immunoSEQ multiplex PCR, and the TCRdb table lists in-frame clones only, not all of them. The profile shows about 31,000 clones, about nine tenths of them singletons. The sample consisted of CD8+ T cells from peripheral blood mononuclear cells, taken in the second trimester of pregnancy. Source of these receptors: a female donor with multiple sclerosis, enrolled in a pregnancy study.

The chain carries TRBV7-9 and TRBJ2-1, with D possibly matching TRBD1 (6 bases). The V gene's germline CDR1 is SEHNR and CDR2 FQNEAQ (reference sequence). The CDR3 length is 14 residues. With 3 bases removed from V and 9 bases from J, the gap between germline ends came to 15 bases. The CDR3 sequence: CASSFAELGGEQFF. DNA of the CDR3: TGTGCCAGCAGCTTCGCTGAGTTAGGGGGTGAGCAGTTCTTC.

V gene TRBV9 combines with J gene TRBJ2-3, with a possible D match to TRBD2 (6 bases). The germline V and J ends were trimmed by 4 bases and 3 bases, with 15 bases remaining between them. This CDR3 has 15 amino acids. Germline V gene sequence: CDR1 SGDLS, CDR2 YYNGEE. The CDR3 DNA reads TGTGCCAGCAGCCCTCTTCCGGGAGTAACAGATACGCAGTATTTT. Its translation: CASSPLPGVTDTQYF.

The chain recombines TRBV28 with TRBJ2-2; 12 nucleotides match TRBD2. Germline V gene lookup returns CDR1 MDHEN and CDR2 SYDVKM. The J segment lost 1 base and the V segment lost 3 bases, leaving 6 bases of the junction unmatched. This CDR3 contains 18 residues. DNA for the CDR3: TGTGCCAGCAGTTTCGGGACTAGCGGGTTTGAGAACACCGGGGAGCTGTTTTTT. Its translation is CASSFGTSGFENTGELFF.

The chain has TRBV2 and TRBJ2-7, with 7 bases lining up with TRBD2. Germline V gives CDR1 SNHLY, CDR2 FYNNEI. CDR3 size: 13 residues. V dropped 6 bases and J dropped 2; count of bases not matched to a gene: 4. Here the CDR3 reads CASRTSSTYEQYF. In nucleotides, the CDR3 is TGTGCCAGCAGGACTAGCTCTACCTACGAGCAGTACTTC.

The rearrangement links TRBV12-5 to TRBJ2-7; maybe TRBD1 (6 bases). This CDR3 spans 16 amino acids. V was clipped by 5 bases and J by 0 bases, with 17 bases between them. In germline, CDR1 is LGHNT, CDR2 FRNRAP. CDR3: CASGLPIRGSSYEQYF. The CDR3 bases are TGTGCTAGTGGTCTCCCAATCAGGGGTTCCTCCTACGAGCAGTACTTC.

The CDR3 sequence: CASSLGTSTSTDTQYF. For the CDR3, the DNA is TGCGCCAGCAGCTTGGGCACCTCGACTAGCACAGATACGCAGTATTTT. The rearrangement joins TRBV5-1 to TRBJ2-3; D not certain. CDR1 SGHRS and CDR2 YFSETQ come from the germline V gene. There are 16 residues in the CDR3. V lost 0 bases to trimming and J lost 0 bases, with 11 bases between them.